The 10 T cell receptor beta chains below were found in one sample sequenced in a study of blood T cell repertoires in COVID-19. Repertoires were generated with immunoSEQ multiplex PCR, while TCRdb's copy carries only in-frame clones and drops some. Here the sample spans around 250,000 clones, over 80% being singletons. Source material: peripheral blood. All receptors derive from a man aged 25 to 40 who had recovered from COVID-19.

The rearrangement joins TRBV7-9 to TRBJ1-2; a possible D gene is TRBD1 (5 bases). This CDR3 spans 16 amino acids. Germline V lookup: CDR1 SEHNR, CDR2 FQNEAQ (reference sequence). Trimming cost V 8 bases and J 8 bases, with 27 bases left between them. DNA of the CDR3: TGTGCCAGCCGACCTCACGATGACAGCCGGAAGGGGGGCTACACCTTC. It yields the protein CASRPHDDSRKGGYTF.

The chain carries TRBV18 and TRBJ2-7, with D unresolved. From germline, CDR1 is KGHSH and CDR2 LQKENI. The ends were cut back, 3 bases at V and 3 bases at J, with 9 bases in the middle. The CDR3 extends over 13 amino acids. As DNA, the CDR3 is TGTGCCAGCTCACCTTCTCAGAACTACGAGCAGTACTTC. Its translation: CASSPSQNYEQYF.

The J gene is TRBJ2-1, the V gene TRBV7-3, with D possibly matching TRBD2 (6 bases). The CDR3 covers 14 residues. The germline CDR1 and CDR2 sequences are SGHTA and FQGTGA. V dropped 5 bases and J dropped 1 base, with 9 bases sitting between them. The CDR3 sequence is CASSPGLSYNEQFF. CDR3 nucleotide sequence: TGTGCCAGCAGCCCGGGACTTTCCTACAATGAGCAGTTCTTC.

This clone appeared a single time. CDR3 nucleotides: TGTGCCAGCAGCCCGGAGGGGACTAGGTTTGAGGAGGAGACCCAGTACTTC. It specifies CASSPEGTRFEEETQYF. The J gene is TRBJ2-5, the V gene TRBV11-2, with TRBD2 identical over 8 bases. The J segment lost 5 bases and the V segment lost 5 bases, leaving 16 bases of the junction unmatched. The CDR3 consists of 17 residues. Germline values: CDR1 SGHAT, CDR2 FQNNGV.

The chain employs TRBV7-9 and TRBJ2-5; D gene ambiguous. This CDR3 has 11 amino acids. The V gene lost 5 bases and the J gene lost 5 bases, with 6 bases spanning the gap. Germline V gene data show CDR1 as SEHNR and CDR2 as FQNEAQ (reference sequence). As DNA, the CDR3 is TGTGCCAGCAGCCCAATCGAGACCCAGTACTTC. Protein sequence: CASSPIETQYF.

This clone appeared a few times. CDR3 nucleotide sequence: TGTGCCAGCAGCTTGACGGGACAGGAGACGAGGAATGAGCAGTTCTTC. It is translated as CASSLTGQETRNEQFF. The V call is TRBV5-6, the J call TRBJ2-1, with TRBD1 matching 8 bases. The V and J ends lost 1 base and 7 bases, in that order; junction bases with no gene match: 10. Per germline, CDR1 SGHDT and CDR2 YYEEEE. There are 16 residues in the CDR3.

J is TRBJ1-2 and V is TRBV2, with a possible D match to TRBD1 (6 bases). Germline-derived CDR1 and CDR2 are SNHLY and FYNNEI. The CDR3 runs 13 residues. Trimming stripped 6 bases from V and 7 bases from J, with 15 bases between. The DNA for the CDR3 is TGTGCCAGCAGCGATGACAGGACGGGTGGCTACACCTTC. As protein: CASSDDRTGGYTF.

CDR3 in amino acids: CASRYRLRDRGLTGELFF. The CDR3 DNA sequence: TGTGCCAGCAGATATAGGCTCCGGGACAGGGGTCTCACCGGGGAGCTGTTTTTT. The V call is TRBV11-2, the J call TRBJ2-2; the match to TRBD1 covers 10 bases. The CDR3 has 18 residues. V was pared by 6 bases and J by 4 bases, with 14 bases of the junction left unmatched. Germline-derived CDR1 and CDR2 are SGHAT and FQNNGV.

This chain links TRBV6-4 with TRBJ2-2; TRBD2 might be the D (6 bases). CDR3 size: 15 residues. CDR1 and CDR2 (germline): MRHNA, SNTAGT. Trimming cost V 5 bases and J 2 bases, with 12 bases left between them. The CDR3 bases are TGTGCCAGCAGTCAACTAGCTAGTAACACCGGGGAGCTGTTTTTT. It yields the protein CASSQLASNTGELFF.

The rearrangement links TRBV6-5 to TRBJ2-3; D is perhaps TRBD1 (5 bases). CDR3 length equals 14 residues. The V gene's germline CDR1 is MNHEY and CDR2 SVGAGI. V gave up 0 bases and J gave up 6 bases, with 10 bases separating them. CDR3 in DNA: TGTGCCAGCAGTTACTCTGGGGCGTGGGATACGCAGTATTTT. Encoded protein: CASSYSGAWDTQYF.